This passage covers 8 T cell receptor beta chains from one sample sequenced in a study of tissue T cells after allogeneic stem cell transplantation. This table comes from immunoSEQ multiplex PCR, and its TCRdb copy is limited to in-frame clones, with some not included. The sample carries around 24,000 clones, about 90% recorded once. Sequencing was performed on blood, taken before transplantation. Source of these receptors: a male donor aged 60 or over who later had graft-versus-host disease after an allogeneic stem cell transplant.

The chain carries TRBV5-4 and TRBJ1-6; 8 bases are a match to TRBD1. This CDR3 has 14 residues. J lost 10 bases, V lost 4 bases, and 7 bases had no gene match. The germline V gene has CDR1 SGHNT and CDR2 YYREEE (reference sequence). The CDR3 DNA is TGTGCCAGCAGCATCATGACAGGGGACTCACCCCTCCACTTT. Residues: CASSIMTGDSPLHF.

This chain links TRBV30 with TRBJ1-2; unclear D gene. CDR1 and CDR2 from the germline V gene are GTSNPN and SVGIG (reference sequence). V was cut by 2 bases and J by 10 bases, with 14 bases left in between. CDR3 length: 12 residues. This CDR3 reads CAWSTGSMIYTF. CDR3 in DNA: TGTGCCTGGAGTACCGGGTCAATGATCTACACCTTC.

V gene TRBV30 combines with J gene TRBJ2-1, with a possible D match to TRBD2 (6 bases). The germline V gene encodes CDR1 GTSNPN and CDR2 SVGIG (reference sequence). The CDR3 is 15 residues long. V was trimmed by 6 bases and J by 7 bases, leaving 22 bases between them. The CDR3 sequence is CACPGGKARLNEQFF. CDR3 DNA: TGTGCCTGCCCCGGGGGAAAGGCCCGCCTAAATGAGCAGTTCTTC.

The gene calls are TRBV4-3 and TRBJ2-7; the match to TRBD2 covers 9 bases. CDR1 LGHNA and CDR2 YSLEER come from the germline V gene. V lost 0 bases, J lost 6 bases, and 0 bases stayed unmatched. The CDR3 runs 13 residues. The CDR3 loop is CASSQEREGEQYF. The CDR3, as DNA: TGCGCCAGCAGCCAAGAGCGGGAGGGCGAGCAGTACTTC.

The chain recombines TRBV3-1 (or the pseudogene TRBV3-2) with TRBJ2-2, with 9 bases aligning to TRBD2. Germline CDR1 and CDR2: LGHDT and YNNKEL (reference sequence). The trim removed 1 base at V and 2 bases at J, leaving 5 bases unmatched. The CDR3 sequence is 17 residues long. CDR3 sequence reads: CASSQVGSGRNTGELFF. CDR3 coding DNA: TGTGCCAGCAGCCAAGTGGGTAGCGGGAGAAACACCGGGGAGCTGTTTTTT.

The J gene is TRBJ1-1, the V gene TRBV27; TRBD1 is a possible D gene (5 bases). The germline V gene encodes CDR1 MNHEY and CDR2 SMNVEV (reference sequence). This CDR3 region has 12 residues. V shed 3 bases and J shed 7 bases, with 9 bases lying between them. The CDR3 protein is CASSFRGGEAFF. The CDR3 DNA sequence: TGTGCCAGCAGTTTCCGGGGGGGTGAAGCTTTCTTT.

This chain uses TRBV14 with TRBJ2-2; D is possibly TRBD2 (5 bases). Looked up from germline, CDR1 is SGHDN and CDR2 is FVKESK. V was shortened by 1 base and J by 2 bases, with 14 bases between the two germline ends. This CDR3 spans 17 amino acids. CDR3 amino acids: CASSQVLPGINTGELFF. Written as DNA, the CDR3 is TGTGCCAGCAGCCAAGTTCTCCCGGGGATCAACACCGGGGAGCTGTTTTTT.

This clone was seen more than once but under ten times. The genes are TRBV7-9 and TRBJ1-2, with D tentatively TRBD1 (5 bases). Germline V gene lookup returns CDR1 SEHNR and CDR2 FQNEAQ (reference sequence). V lost 0 bases and J 6 bases, leaving 11 bases between the germline ends. The CDR3 sequence is 14 residues long. CDR3 DNA sequence: TGTGCCAGCAGCTTAGCGGGGACCCAAGATGGCTACACCTTC. This sequence encodes CASSLAGTQDGYTF.